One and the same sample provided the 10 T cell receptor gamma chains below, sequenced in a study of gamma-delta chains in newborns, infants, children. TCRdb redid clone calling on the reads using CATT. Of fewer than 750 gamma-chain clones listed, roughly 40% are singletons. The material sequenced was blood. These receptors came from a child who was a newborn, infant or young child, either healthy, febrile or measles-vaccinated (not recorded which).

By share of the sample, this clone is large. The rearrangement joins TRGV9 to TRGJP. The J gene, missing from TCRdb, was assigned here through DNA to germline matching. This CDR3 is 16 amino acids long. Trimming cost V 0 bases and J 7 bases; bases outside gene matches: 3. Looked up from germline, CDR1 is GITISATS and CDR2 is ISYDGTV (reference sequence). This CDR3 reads CALWEVFELGKKIKVF. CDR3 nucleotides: TGTGCCTTGTGGGAGGTGTTCGAGTTGGGCAAAAAAATCAAGGTATTT.

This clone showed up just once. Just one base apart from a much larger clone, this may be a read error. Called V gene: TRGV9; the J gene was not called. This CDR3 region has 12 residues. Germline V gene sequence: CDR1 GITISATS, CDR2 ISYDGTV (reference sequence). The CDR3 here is CALWEVRYKELF. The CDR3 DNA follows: TGTGCCTTGTGGGAGGTGCGATATAAGGAACTCTTT.

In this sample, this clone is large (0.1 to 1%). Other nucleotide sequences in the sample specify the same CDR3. CDR3 loop: CALWEVRELGKKIKVF. For the CDR3, the DNA is TGTGCCTTGTGGGAGGTGCGTGAGTTGGGCAAAAAAATCAAGGTATTT. The chain joins TRGV9 to TRGJP. The J gene was missing in TCRdb and was found by matching the end of the DNA to germline. CDR3 length: 16 amino acids. In germline, CDR1 is GITISATS, CDR2 ISYDGTV (reference sequence). V dropped 0 bases and J dropped 7; count of bases not matched to a gene: 3.

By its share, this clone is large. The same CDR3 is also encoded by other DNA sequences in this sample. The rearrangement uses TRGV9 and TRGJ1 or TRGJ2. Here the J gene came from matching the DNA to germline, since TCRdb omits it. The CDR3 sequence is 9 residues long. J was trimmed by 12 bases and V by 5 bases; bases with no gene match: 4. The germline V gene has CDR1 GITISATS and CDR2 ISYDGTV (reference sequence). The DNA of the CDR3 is TGTGCCTTGTGGGGTGCGAAACTCTTT. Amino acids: CALWGAKLF.

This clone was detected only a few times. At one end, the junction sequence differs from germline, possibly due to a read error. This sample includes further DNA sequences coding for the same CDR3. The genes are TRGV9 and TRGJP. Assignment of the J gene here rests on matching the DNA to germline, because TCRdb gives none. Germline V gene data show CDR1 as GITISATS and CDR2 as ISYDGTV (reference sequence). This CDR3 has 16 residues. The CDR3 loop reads CALWEVVKLGKKIKVF. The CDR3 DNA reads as TGTGCCCTGTGGGAGGTGGTAAAGTTGGGCAAAAAAATCAAGGTATTT.

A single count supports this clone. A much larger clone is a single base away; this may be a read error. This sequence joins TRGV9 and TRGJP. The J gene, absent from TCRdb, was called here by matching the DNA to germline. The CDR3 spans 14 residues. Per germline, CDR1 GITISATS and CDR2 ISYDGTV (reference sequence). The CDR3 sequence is CALWEELCKKIKVF. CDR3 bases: TGTGCCTTGTGGGAAGAGTTGTGCAAAAAAATCAAGGTATTT.

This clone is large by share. Here the CDR3 reads CALWVQELGKKIKVF. The CDR3 nucleotides are TGTGCCTTGTGGGTCCAAGAGTTGGGCAAAAAAATCAAGGTATTT. This chain connects TRGV9 to TRGJP. TCRdb offers no J gene call, so here the DNA was matched to germline to obtain one. The junction had 2 bases not matched to a gene; V was cut back by 5 bases and J by 4 bases. The germline gives CDR1 GITISATS, CDR2 ISYDGTV (reference sequence). CDR3 length: 15 residues.

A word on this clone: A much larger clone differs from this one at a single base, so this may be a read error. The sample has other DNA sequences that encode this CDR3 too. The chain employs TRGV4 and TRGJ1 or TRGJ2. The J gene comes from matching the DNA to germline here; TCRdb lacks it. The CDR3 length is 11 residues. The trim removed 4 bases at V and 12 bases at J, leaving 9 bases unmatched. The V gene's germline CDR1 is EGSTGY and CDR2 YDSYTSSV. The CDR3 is CATWDGAAKLF. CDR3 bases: TGTGCCACCTGGGACGGGGCAGCGAAACTCTTT.

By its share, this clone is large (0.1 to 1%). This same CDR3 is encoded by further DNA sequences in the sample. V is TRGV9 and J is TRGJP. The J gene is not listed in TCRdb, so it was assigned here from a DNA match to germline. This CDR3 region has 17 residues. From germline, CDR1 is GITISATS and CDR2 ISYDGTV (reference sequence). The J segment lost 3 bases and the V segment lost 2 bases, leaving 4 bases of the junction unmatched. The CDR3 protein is CALWEGPQELGKKIKVF. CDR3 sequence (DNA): TGTGCCTTGTGGGAGGGGCCGCAAGAGTTGGGCAAAAAAATCAAGGTATTT.

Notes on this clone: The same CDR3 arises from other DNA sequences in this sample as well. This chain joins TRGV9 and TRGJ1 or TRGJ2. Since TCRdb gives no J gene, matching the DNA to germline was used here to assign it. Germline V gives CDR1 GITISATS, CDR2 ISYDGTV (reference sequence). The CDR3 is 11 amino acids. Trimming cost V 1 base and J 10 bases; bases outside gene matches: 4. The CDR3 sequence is CALWEVRKKLF. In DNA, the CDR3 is TGTGCCTTGTGGGAGGTCAGGAAGAAACTCTTT.